This T cell receptor beta chain was sequenced during a study of T cell responses to AZD1222 COVID-19 vaccine. The study, taken as a whole, reports: Baseline antibody screening turned up just six seropositive AZD1222 recipients.

The data were produced by immunoSEQ multiplex PCR, yet TCRdb's version contains in-frame clones alone and is incomplete. The data hold 150,000 to 180,000 clones, with 90% observed a single time. Germline CDR1 KGHSH, CDR2 LQKENI. V lost 3 bases, J lost 1 base, and 5 bases stayed unmatched. This CDR3 has 15 residues. Remarks on this clone: Its antigen is not known.

The gene calls are TRBV18 and TRBJ1-1; 7 nucleotides match TRBD1. Sequenced material: peripheral blood, taken 28 days after the second AZD1222 dose. The clonotype comes from an adult who received the AZD1222 COVID-19 vaccine. The CDR3, as DNA: TGTGCCAGCTCACCGGGGACAGTGGCGAACACTGAAGCTTTCTTT. This sequence encodes CASSPGTVANTEAFF.